The rows below give T cell receptor beta chains drawn from one sample of a study of T-cell reconstitution after alpha-beta-depleted transplantation in children. TCRdb reprocessed the PCR reads with MiXCR, giving one entry per CDR3 protein. The sample shows 130,000 or so distinct CDR3 sequences, more than 9.5% of them seen only once. The source was PBMCs, mostly from graft donor cells, collected 180 days after TCRalphabeta/CD19-depleted stem cell transplant. Receptor source: a girl under two years old who had a stem cell transplant for combined immunodeficiency, so the T cells may come from the graft donor. Each CDR3 is given with its conserved first and last residue. D genes are given only for firm matches. Expanded clones get a size class; other rows say once, few or many, or leave the size out.

TRBV5-1	.	few	TRBJ2-2	TGCGCCAGCAGCGACCGGACGGCAAACACCGGGGAGCTGTTTTTT	CASSDRTANTGELFF
TRBV5-1	TRBD1	few	TRBJ2-3	TGCGCCAGCAGCTTACCCACAGGGGCAGGCACAGATACGCAGTATTTT	CASSLPTGAGTDTQYF
TRBV5-1	.	few	TRBJ2-3	TGCGCCAGCAGAAGAAGAGGAGAAAGGTCCGATACGCAGTATTTT	CASRRRGERSDTQYF
TRBV20-1	.	few	TRBJ2-7	TGCAGTGCTAGAGAAAGGGGTGGCGGGACCTACGAGCAGTACTTC	CSARERGGGTYEQYF
TRBV14	.	.	TRBJ2-1	TGTGCCAGCAGCCAAGCAGTTGGATATGGCAATGAGCAGTTCTTC	CASSQAVGYGNEQFF
TRBV5-1	.	few	TRBJ2-7	TGCGCCAGCAGCCCCATGGGCTCCTACGAGCAGTACTTC	CASSPMGSYEQYF
TRBV27	.	few	TRBJ2-7	TGTGCCAGCAAGCCAAGGGGGAAGAACGAGCAGTACTTC	CASKPRGKNEQYF
TRBV20-1	.	.	TRBJ2-1	TGCAGTGCTAGAGATTGGTCTAGCTCCTACAATGAGCAGTTCTTC	CSARDWSSSYNEQFF
TRBV5-1	TRBD2	many	TRBJ2-1	TGCGCCAGCAGCTTGGTCGGCGGGAGCTCCTACAATGAGCAGTTCTTC	CASSLVGGSSYNEQFF
TRBV20-1	.	few	TRBJ1-1	TGCAGTGCTAGAGACCTCGGTTGGATTTTTTTGAACACTGAAGCTTTCTTT	CSARDLGWIFLNTEAFF
TRBV29-1	.	.	TRBJ1-2	TGCAGCGTTGGGCAGGGTGCCTATGGCTACACCTTC	CSVGQGAYGYTF
TRBV7-9	TRBD1	.	TRBJ2-7	TGTGCCAGCAGCATGGGACAGGGGTACGAGCAGTACTTC	CASSMGQGYEQYF
TRBV20-1	.	.	TRBJ2-7	TGCAGTGCCGAACCCGCCCGGGCCTACGAGCAGTACTTC	CSAEPARAYEQYF
TRBV6-2/TRBV6-3	TRBD2	few	TRBJ2-1	TGTGCCAGCTCGGCTACTAGCGGGGGGTACAATGAGCAGTTCTTC	CASSATSGGYNEQFF
TRBV30	TRBD2	few	TRBJ2-3	TGTGCCTGGAGTGCGACGGGAGGTGGTACAGATACGCAGTATTTT	CAWSATGGGTDTQYF
TRBV20-1	.	few	TRBJ1-2	TGCAGTGCTAGAGAGGCGTCAGATGCTAACTATGGCTACACCTTC	CSAREASDANYGYTF
TRBV12-3/TRBV12-4	.	.	TRBJ2-3	TGTGCCAGCAGTTTCCCCACAGATACGCAGTATTTT	CASSFPTDTQYF
TRBV28	.	.	TRBJ2-7	TGTGCCAGCAGTCCCCACCCTGGGGCAGGGTGGTCCGAGCAGTACTTC	CASSPHPGAGWSEQYF
TRBV20-1	.	many	TRBJ2-7	TGCAGTGCTAGAGATCCGGGGAAGGGGCACTACGAGCAGTACTTC	CSARDPGKGHYEQYF
TRBV20-1	.	.	TRBJ2-2	TGCAGTGCTAGGGACGGGAGATTGAACACCGGGGAGCTGTTTTTT	CSARDGRLNTGELFF
TRBV6-5	.	.	TRBJ2-7	TGTGCCAGCAGTTACTCTTGGGGGGCGGGCGAGCAGTACTTC	CASSYSWGAGEQYF
TRBV18	.	few	TRBJ1-1	TGTGCCAGCTCACCCACATGGGGGATGAACACTGAAGCTTTCTTT	CASSPTWGMNTEAFF
TRBV12-3/TRBV12-4	.	.	TRBJ1-5	TGTGCCAGCAGTCTTTCGGGGAGGAGTCAGCCCCAGCATTTT	CASSLSGRSQPQHF
TRBV2	.	.	TRBJ2-1	TGTGCCAGCAGTGAGAATCCCCGGGCCTTGGGGCAGTTCTTC	CASSENPRALGQFF
TRBV7-2	.	many	TRBJ2-5	TGTGCCAGCAGCTTAGACCCAGGCGGGGAGACCCAGTACTTC	CASSLDPGGETQYF
TRBV2	TRBD1	few	TRBJ2-7	TGTGCCAGCAGGGGACAGGCGATCTACGAGCAGTACTTC	CASRGQAIYEQYF
TRBV29-1	TRBD2	few	TRBJ2-7	TGCAGCGCCGTCTATAGCGGGGGGCCCTTTGAGCAGTACTTC	CSAVYSGGPFEQYF
TRBV5-5	.	few	TRBJ2-1	TGTGCCAGCAGCTTGGCCTTGGGTGCATCCTACAATGAGCAGTTCTTC	CASSLALGASYNEQFF
TRBV7-2	TRBD2	.	TRBJ2-1	TGTGCCAGCAGCTCTCGGCTACTAGCGGGAGCTTACAATGAGCAGTTCTTC	CASSSRLLAGAYNEQFF
TRBV7-2	.	.	TRBJ1-1	TGTGCCAGCAGCTTAGTGTCGAGGGGCGGGCAGAACACTGAAGCTTTCTTT	CASSLVSRGGQNTEAFF
TRBV6-1	TRBD1	few	TRBJ2-1	TGTGCCAGCAGCGAGGACAGGGTTTACAATGAGCAGTTCTTC	CASSEDRVYNEQFF
TRBV29-1	TRBD2	many	TRBJ2-7	TGCAGCGTTCGATTGGGACTAAAATCCTACGAGCAGTACTTC	CSVRLGLKSYEQYF
TRBV12-3/TRBV12-4	.	.	TRBJ1-1	TGTGCCAGCAGCAGACGGAATAAACATCTGAACACTGAAGCTTTCTTT	CASSRRNKHLNTEAFF
TRBV20-1	.	.	TRBJ1-6	TGCAGTGCTCCTCGCCCATGCAGGGCTAAACCCCTCCACTTT	CSAPRPCRAKPLHF
TRBV10-3	TRBD1	many	TRBJ2-7	TGTGCCATCAGTGACCGGGACAGCACCTACGAGCAGTACTTC	CAISDRDSTYEQYF
TRBV4-1	.	.	TRBJ2-3	TGCGCCAGCTCCCGTGAGGGGCAGGAAAAGACGGCAGATACGCAGTATTTT	CASSREGQEKTADTQYF
TRBV12-3/TRBV12-4	.	few	TRBJ1-1	TGTGCCAGCAGTTTTAAGGCTGGGGGTAACACTGAAGCTTTCTTT	CASSFKAGGNTEAFF
TRBV20-1	.	.	TRBJ1-5	TGCAGTGCTAGGATCCGGGGTTCCGGGCCCCAGCATTTT	CSARIRGSGPQHF
TRBV11-1	.	.	TRBJ2-1	TGTGCCAGCAGCATGACTAGGTACAATGAGCAGTTCTTC	CASSMTRYNEQFF
TRBV19	TRBD1	few	TRBJ1-1	TGTGCCAGTAGTGTGACAGGGATAGGCACTGAAGCTTTCTTT	CASSVTGIGTEAFF
TRBV20-1	.	.	TRBJ2-2	TGCAGTGCTAGGGCAGCCCATGGCACCGGGGAGCTGTTTTTT	CSARAAHGTGELFF
TRBV28	.	few	TRBJ2-7	TGTGCCAGTATGTCCCGGGACATCAGCTACGAGCAGTACTTC	CASMSRDISYEQYF
TRBV7-8	.	few	TRBJ2-5	TGTGCCAGCAGCTTAGGGACAGACAAAGAGACCCAGTACTTC	CASSLGTDKETQYF
TRBV20-1	.	few	TRBJ2-1	TGCAGTGCTAGAGGTGGAGGCGGAGGACTTTACAATGAGCAGTTCTTC	CSARGGGGGLYNEQFF
TRBV27	TRBD2	few	TRBJ2-7	TGTGCCAGCAACGGACAGCCTCTCCCTAGCGGGGTACCCTACGAGCAGTACTTC	CASNGQPLPSGVPYEQYF
TRBV20-1	.	few	TRBJ2-3	TGCAGTGCTAGAGATCTAGGGAGGTCAGATACGCAGTATTTT	CSARDLGRSDTQYF
TRBV11-3	.	many	TRBJ2-5	TGTGCCAGCAGCTTGAACTTCCCGCAGACCCAGTACTTC	CASSLNFPQTQYF
TRBV5-1	.	.	TRBJ1-6	TGCGCCAGCAGTTCCGGACAGTCCTTCGGAAATTCACCCCTCCACTTT	CASSSGQSFGNSPLHF
TRBV12-3/TRBV12-4	.	many	TRBJ1-5	TGTGCCAGCAGTTTAGAAGGGGATCAGCCCCAGCATTTT	CASSLEGDQPQHF
TRBV20-1	TRBD1	many	TRBJ2-5	TGCAGTGCCCCCGGCCGGGACAGGTGGGCAGAGACCCAGTACTTC	CSAPGRDRWAETQYF
TRBV20-1	.	few	TRBJ2-1	TGCAGCCTAAGTTGGAGCTCCTACAATGAGCAGTTCTTC	CSLSWSSYNEQFF
TRBV5-6	.	few	TRBJ1-4	TGTGCCAGCAGCTTGGCCGAGGTGGGGAAACTGTTTTTT	CASSLAEVGKLFF
TRBV20-1	.	.	TRBJ2-1	TGCAGTGCCCCGGAGTGGGGGGACTACAATGAGCAGTTCTTC	CSAPEWGDYNEQFF
TRBV15	TRBD1	.	TRBJ1-4	TGTGCCACCAGCAGAGATCTCGGACAGGGTGGTGAAAAACTGTTTTTT	CATSRDLGQGGEKLFF
TRBV5-1	TRBD2	.	TRBJ2-2	TGCGCCAGCAGCTTACGGGGAATAGCGGGGGCTACCGGGGAGCTGTTTTTT	CASSLRGIAGATGELFF
TRBV7-6	.	.	TRBJ2-7	TGTGCCAGCAGCTTAAGCCCCCAGCGCCCCTACGAGCAGTACTTC	CASSLSPQRPYEQYF
TRBV20-1	.	few	TRBJ2-7	TGCAGTGCCCAGGGGTACTACGAGCAGTACTTC	CSAQGYYEQYF
TRBV20-1	.	few	TRBJ2-5	TGCAGTGCTAGAGATAATGACGAGCCTAGCCCATCCTTTCAAGAGACCCAGTACTTC	CSARDNDEPSPSFQETQYF
TRBV6-4	.	few	TRBJ2-3	TGTGCCAGCAGGCGATCGGAAACTAGCACAGATACGCAGTATTTT	CASRRSETSTDTQYF
TRBV5-1	TRBD2	.	TRBJ2-3	TGCGCCAGCAGCCCGGGGGGTCTAGGTGAAGATACGCAGTATTTT	CASSPGGLGEDTQYF